These 16 T cell receptor delta chains share one sample of origin, sequenced in a study of γδ T cells in repeated Plasmodium falciparum infection. TCRdb reanalyzed the multiplex PCR reads using CATT. The sample records over 90,000 delta-chain clones, approximately 1% being singletons. Flow sorting of PBMC yielded separate Vgamma9/Vdelta2+ and Vdelta2-negative gammadelta T cell populations for bulk repertoire analysis. The sample was gamma-delta T cells from blood. These receptors were collected from a pool of human donors (malaria-infected and uninfected, not separated).

This clone was counted between two and nine times. TCRdb's protein, taken from a much larger clone, differs from this DNA's translation at residue 12, likely owing to a read error; the protein displayed comes from the DNA. V usage is TRDV1 and J usage is TRDJ1, with D possibly matching TRDD3 (8 bases). CDR1 is TSWWSYY, CDR2 QGS, per germline. CDR3 length equals 19 residues. The CDR3 here is CALGAFLPGIRRYTDKLIF. Written as DNA, the CDR3 is TGCGCTCTTGGGGCGTTCCTACCCGGGATACGCAGGTACACCGATAAACTCATCTTT.

This clone was seen a handful of times. A far larger clone lies a single base away; this is likely a read error. In the same sample, other DNA sequences code for this CDR3. The gene calls are TRDV1 and TRDJ1, with TRDD3 as a possible D gene (5 bases). CDR3 size: 15 residues. The germline gives CDR1 TSWWSYY, CDR2 QGS. Between the trimmed V and J ends, which lost 9 bases and 0 bases, there was a span of 17 bases. As DNA, the CDR3 is TGTGCTCTGTGGGGAAGAGTATCGTACACCGATAAACTCATCTTT. Translated, it gives CALWGRVSYTDKLIF.

Concerning this clone: This likely traces to a read error, being one base from a far larger clone. The same CDR3 arises from other DNA sequences in this sample as well. In DNA, the CDR3 is TGTGCTCTTGGGGGAACGGACGGAGGATACCTCTACACCGATAAACTCATCTTT. It specifies CALGGTDGGYLYTDKLIF. The chain has TRDV1 and TRDJ1; possible D gene TRDD3, 6 bases. Germline matching of the DNA provided the J gene here, since TCRdb leaves it blank. The CDR3 extends over 18 amino acids. The V gene lost 4 bases and the J gene lost 0 bases, with 21 bases spanning the gap. CDR1 TSWWSYY and CDR2 QGS come from the germline V gene.

Note on this clone: A far larger clone is one base from this, pointing to a likely read error. At the DNA level, this CDR3 is encoded by other sequences in the same sample as well. This chain uses TRDV2 with TRDJ1; 11 bases fit TRDD3. This CDR3 spans 16 amino acids. Germline V gene lookup returns CDR1 GEAIGNYY and CDR2 EKD. CDR3: CACDGLGDSGTDKLIF. The CDR3 nucleotides are TGTGCCTGTGACGGACTGGGGGATAGCGGAACCGATAAGCTCATCTTT.

Turning to this clone: TCRdb assigns this DNA the protein of a much larger clone, which departs from its translation at residue 14; this likely reflects a read error, and the protein shown comes from translating the DNA. The V call is TRDV3, the J call TRDJ1, with D uncertain. Germline assignment: CDR1 TVYSNPD and CDR2 GDNSRS (reference sequence). The CDR3 spans 16 residues. CDR3 region: CAFIRPCRGYTDKHIF. Here the CDR3 DNA reads TGTGCCTTCATCCGACCCTGTCGGGGTTACACCGATAAACACATCTTT.

This clone appeared a few times. This DNA's translation and the protein TCRdb lists, from a much larger clone, do not match at residue 18, likely due to a read error; the protein shown is translated from the DNA. CDR3 bases: TGTGCCTGTGACACCTATGATGAGGAGCTGGGGGAGAGGTACACCGATAAACCCATCTTT. This sequence encodes CACDTYDEELGERYTDKPIF. No J gene was named, though the V gene is TRDV2; the table's D call, TRDD3, was not checked against the DNA. Germline CDR1 reads GEAIGNYY; CDR2 reads EKD. The CDR3 is made up of 20 amino acids.

There are many counts of this clone. The chain uses TRDV2 and TRDJ1; 12 bases agree with TRDD3. The length of the CDR3 is 19 residues. V shed 1 base and J 0 bases; nucleotides not matched to a gene: 11. Germline-derived CDR1 and CDR2 are GEAIGNYY and EKD. CDR3: CACDTGPGGYERYTDKLIF. The CDR3 DNA sequence: TGTGCCTGTGACACGGGGCCTGGGGGATACGAGAGGTACACCGATAAACTCATCTTT.

Of note for this clone: A far more abundant clone sits one base away, making this likely a read error. The sample contains more than one DNA sequence encoding this CDR3. The rearrangement links TRDV1 to TRDJ1; 12 bases match TRDD3. The J gene, absent from TCRdb, was called here by matching the DNA to germline. The CDR3 runs 24 residues. Trimming at V came to 3 bases and at J to 0 bases, leaving 26 bases not matched to a gene. Germline-derived CDR1 and CDR2 are TSWWSYY and QGS. CDR3 amino acids: CALGERAVRNLGLLGDTYTDKLIF. In DNA form, the CDR3 reads TGTGCTCTTGGGGAGCGGGCGGTAAGGAACCTAGGCCTACTGGGGGATACTTACACCGATAAACTCATCTTT.

Of note for this clone: The translation of this DNA and the TCRdb protein of a much larger clone differ at residue 4, probably owing to a read error; the protein shown here is translated from the DNA. The chain is built from TRDV2 and TRDJ1; the D is unclear. The J gene is not listed in TCRdb, so it was assigned here from a DNA match to germline. The CDR3 is 19 amino acids. Germline CDR1 is GEAIGNYY and CDR2 is EKD. Here the CDR3 reads CACNTEFGGVNKRTDKLIF. The CDR3 nucleotides read TGTGCCTGTAACACCGAATTTGGCGGGGTCAACAAGAGGACCGATAAACTCATCTTT.

As concerns this clone: TCRdb shows a much larger clone's protein in place of this DNA's translation, and the two differ at residue 7, likely through a read error; the protein shown is translated from the DNA. J is TRDJ1 and V is TRDV1; D might be TRDD3 (5 bases). The J gene was not available in TCRdb and was assigned here by matching the DNA to germline segments. The ends were cut back, 4 bases at V and 0 bases at J, with 24 bases in the middle. Looked up from germline, CDR1 is TSWWSYY and CDR2 is QGS. The length of the CDR3 is 19 residues. The CDR3 is CALGGLLRSGALYTDKLIF. The CDR3 DNA sequence: TGTGCTCTTGGGGGACTCTTGAGGTCGGGGGCCCTGTACACCGATAAACTCATCTTT.

Regarding this clone: A far larger clone is just one base off, so this is likely a read error. The same CDR3 is also encoded by other DNA sequences in this sample. The chain employs TRDV2 and TRDJ1, with TRDD3 as a possible D gene (5 bases). The CDR3 is 15 residues long. Germline V gene lookup returns CDR1 GEAIGNYY and CDR2 EKD. The CDR3 here is CACDILGMGTDKLIF. CDR3 coding DNA: TGTGCATGTGACATTCTTGGGATGGGCACCGATAAACTCATCTTT.

This clone was detected a few times. TCRdb's protein for this DNA is that of a much larger clone and differs from the translation at residue 10, likely a read error; the protein shown is the DNA translation. The CDR3 region is CACDTGGGKGYTDKLIF. The CDR3 DNA follows: TGTGCCTGTGACACCGGAGGGGGCAAAGGGTACACCGATAAACTCATCTTT. This rearrangement joins TRDV2 to TRDJ1, with D possibly TRDD3 on 5 matching bases. The J gene is not listed in TCRdb, so it was assigned here from a DNA match to germline. Trimming left V 0 bases short and J 0 bases short, with 16 bases between. CDR1 is GEAIGNYY and CDR2 is EKD in the germline V gene. This CDR3 spans 17 amino acids.

This clone was observed a handful of times. TCRdb's entry gives the protein of a much larger clone, which mismatches this DNA's translation at residue 9, likely from a read error; the protein reported here is translated from the DNA. The chain couples TRDV2 to TRDJ2; possibly TRDD3 for D (5 bases). Assignment of the J gene here rests on matching the DNA to germline, because TCRdb gives none. With 2 bases removed from V and 4 bases from J, the gap between germline ends came to 16 bases. CDR3 size: 16 residues. Germline V gene lookup returns CDR1 GEAIGNYY and CDR2 EKD. Written as DNA, the CDR3 is TGTGCCTGTGACATAATTGGGGTGGAAGAGACAGCACAACTCTTCTTT. Translation: CACDIIGVEETAQLFF.

On this clone: The TCRdb protein, from a much larger clone, departs from this DNA's translation at residue 3, likely by read error; the protein shown derives from the DNA. This chain uses TRDV2 with TRDJ1; weak D call: TRDD3 (6 bases). TCRdb leaves out the J gene; it was filled in here by matching the DNA to germline. Germline V gene data show CDR1 as GEAIGNYY and CDR2 as EKD. The CDR3 is made up of 15 amino acids. The DNA for the CDR3 is TGTGCCTATGACACCGGGGGAACGGGCACCGATAAACTCATCTTT. Translating it yields CAYDTGGTGTDKLIF.

The sample holds a few counts of this clone. A far larger clone is one base from this, pointing to a likely read error. The same CDR3 can be traced to other DNA sequences in this sample. This chain links TRDV2 with TRDJ3, with 12 bases that match TRDD3. TCRdb offers no J gene call, so here the DNA was matched to germline to obtain one. CDR1 is GEAIGNYY, CDR2 EKD, per germline. CDR3 length: 19 residues. The CDR3 protein is CACDTVLGDTSWDTRQMFF. DNA for the CDR3: TGTGCTTGTGACACCGTACTGGGGGATACATCCTGGGACACCCGACAGATGTTTTTC.

This clone has at least ten counts. The amino acid sequence in TCRdb belongs to a much larger clone and departs from this DNA's translation at residue 7, likely a sequencing read error; the sequence shown is translated from the DNA. The chain carries TRDV2 and TRDJ1; perhaps TRDD3 as D (6 bases). The CDR3 is 16 residues long. Germline CDR1 reads GEAIGNYY; CDR2 reads EKD. V was cut by 0 bases and J by 4 bases, with 17 bases left in between. CDR3 residues: CACDTLARGTLDKLIF. The CDR3 bases are TGTGCCTGTGACACCCTCGCCCGGGGGACTCTCGATAAACTCATCTTT.